Listed below are T cell receptor beta chains from one sample, sequenced in a study of blood T cell repertoires in COVID-19. Sequenced by immunoSEQ multiplex PCR; TCRdb stores in-frame clones only, minus some. In the table there are approximately 210,000 clones, more than 70% of which are singletons. The sequenced material came from PBMCs or T cells enriched from blood (not recorded which). The receptors shown here come from a man younger than 40 with acute COVID-19. The CDR3 runs from the conserved cysteine through the conserved F or W. The D gene is left open where the match is weak. The size entry is marked missing in some rows and otherwise reads once, few, many or a size class.

V	D	size	J	CDR3	DNA
TRBV5-6	TRBD2	NA	TRBJ2-3	CASSLAPSGGATDTQYF	TGTGCCAGCAGCTTGGCGCCTAGCGGGGGGGCCACAGATACGCAGTATTTT
TRBV10-3	TRBD2	NA	TRBJ2-4	CAISESGLGKNIQYF	TGTGCCATCAGTGAGTCTGGACTAGGCAAAAACATTCAGTACTTC
TRBV4-2	NA	once	TRBJ1-3	CASSQEAGSGNTIYF	TGTGCCAGCAGCCAAGAGGCGGGTTCTGGAAACACCATATATTTT
TRBV27	TRBD1	once	TRBJ2-7	CASSLGTEYEQYF	TGTGCCAGCAGTTTGGGGACAGAGTACGAGCAGTACTTC
TRBV5-1	NA	NA	TRBJ2-5	CASGWAKETQYF	TGCGCCAGCGGCTGGGCCAAAGAGACCCAGTACTTC
TRBV2	NA	NA	TRBJ2-5	CASSEWGLETQYF	TGTGCCAGCAGTGAGTGGGGCCTGGAGACCCAGTACTTC
TRBV3-1/TRBV3-2	NA	NA	TRBJ2-3	CASSQMGGAADTQYF	TGTGCCAGCAGCCAAATGGGGGGGGCGGCAGATACGCAGTATTTT
TRBV19	NA	few	TRBJ1-1	CASSMSRSTEAFF	TGTGCCAGTAGTATGTCGCGGAGCACTGAAGCTTTCTTT
TRBV7-9	TRBD2	NA	TRBJ2-5	CASSDGLARETQYF	TGTGCCAGCAGCGACGGACTAGCGCGAGAGACCCAGTACTTC
TRBV9	NA	NA	TRBJ2-3	CASSPRGVSTDTQYF	TGTGCCAGCAGCCCCCGGGGAGTCAGCACAGATACGCAGTATTTT
TRBV2	NA	few	TRBJ1-2	CASSGFLTEPYGYTF	TGTGCCAGCAGTGGATTCCTTACAGAACCGTATGGCTACACCTTC
TRBV7-3	NA	once	TRBJ2-1	CASSAMMRGSNNEQFF	TGTGCCAGCAGCGCCATGATGAGGGGGTCCAACAATGAGCAGTTCTTC
TRBV7-3	TRBD1	NA	TRBJ2-1	CASSPRQGGEQFF	TGTGCCAGCAGCCCCCGACAGGGTGGTGAGCAGTTCTTC
TRBV1	NA	NA	TRBJ2-1	CTSSPPSSGNYNEQFF	TGCACCAGCAGCCCACCAAGTTCGGGGAACTACAATGAGCAGTTCTTC
TRBV19	NA	NA	TRBJ2-7	CASSIRTGGEQYF	TGTGCCAGTAGTATAAGGACCGGGGGAGAGCAGTACTTC
TRBV9	NA	once	TRBJ2-5	CASSVGRVMYQETQYF	TGTGCCAGCAGCGTAGGGCGGGTGATGTACCAAGAGACCCAGTACTTC
TRBV6-1	TRBD2	once	TRBJ2-3	CASSDGSGGLGGDTQYF	TGTGCCAGCAGTGATGGTAGCGGGGGCTTGGGTGGAGATACGCAGTATTTT
TRBV19	NA	NA	TRBJ2-7	CASSSGGYEQYF	TGTGCCAGTAGTTCCGGGGGTTACGAGCAGTACTTC
TRBV9	NA	few	TRBJ2-7	CASSVVPSANEQYF	TGTGCCAGCAGCGTTGTTCCTAGCGCCAACGAGCAGTACTTC
TRBV2	TRBD1	NA	TRBJ1-1	CASNLQGAASEAFF	TGTGCCAGCAATTTACAGGGGGCAGCCTCTGAAGCTTTCTTT
TRBV5-1	TRBD2	NA	TRBJ2-1	CASSLLAGGSEQFF	TGCGCCAGCAGCTTACTAGCGGGGGGTTCGGAGCAGTTCTTC
TRBV10-3	NA	NA	TRBJ2-2	CAISPRTEANTGELFF	TGTGCCATCAGTCCTAGGACAGAAGCGAACACCGGGGAGCTGTTTTTT
TRBV19	NA	NA	TRBJ1-6	CASSIALGAGSSPLHF	TGTGCCAGTAGTATAGCGCTGGGGGCAGGATCTTCACCCCTCCACTTT
TRBV28	NA	NA	TRBJ2-3	CASLGGDTQYF	TGTGCCTCCCTAGGTGGAGATACGCAGTATTTT
TRBV5-1	TRBD2	NA	TRBJ2-3	CASSFTPAGGPRDTQYF	TGCGCCAGCAGCTTTACTCCAGCGGGGGGGCCACGGGATACGCAGTATTTT
TRBV7-9	NA	once	TRBJ2-6	CASSFQSGANVLTF	TGTGCCAGCAGCTTCCAGTCTGGGGCCAACGTCCTGACTTTC
TRBV2	NA	few	TRBJ2-7	CASKGTSPYEQYF	TGTGCCAGCAAGGGGACAAGTCCCTACGAGCAGTACTTC
TRBV7-9	NA	NA	TRBJ1-2	CASSFPNGGYTF	TGTGCCAGCAGCTTCCCTAACGGTGGCTACACCTTC
TRBV5-1	TRBD1	NA	TRBJ1-2	CASSTSPQGVGDGYTF	TGCGCCAGCAGCACCTCTCCTCAGGGGGTTGGCGATGGCTACACCTTC
TRBV10-3	NA	NA	TRBJ1-2	CAISEPIFRDTGYGYTF	TGTGCCATCAGTGAGCCGATTTTCCGGGACACTGGCTATGGCTACACCTTC
TRBV3-1/TRBV3-2	NA	NA	TRBJ1-2	CASSPRRQGRGGYTF	TGTGCCAGCAGCCCTCGGAGGCAGGGGCGAGGGGGCTACACCTTC
TRBV10-1	NA	NA	TRBJ2-1	CASSAWPGYEQFF	TGCGCCAGCAGTGCCTGGCCGGGGTATGAGCAGTTCTTC
TRBV4-2	NA	NA	TRBJ1-2	CASSQQSGLSYGYTF	TGTGCCAGCAGCCAACAGAGCGGGCTCAGCTATGGCTACACCTTC
TRBV5-1	NA	NA	TRBJ2-1	CASSTGANYNEQFF	TGCGCCAGCAGCACAGGAGCTAACTACAATGAGCAGTTCTTC
TRBV18	TRBD2	NA	TRBJ2-1	CASSMGLAGYHNEQFF	TGTGCCAGCTCAATGGGACTAGCGGGATATCACAATGAGCAGTTCTTC
TRBV9	TRBD1	NA	TRBJ1-4	CASSPWTGDEKLFF	TGTGCCAGCAGCCCCTGGACAGGAGATGAAAAACTGTTTTTT